The clone carrying this TCR beta chain was counted between two and nine times. The antigen remains undetermined. The data are from a study of T cell repertoires in cytomegalovirus infection. Across the whole study: It was the public TCR beta signatures that indicated both CMV infection and matching HLA type. Regarding the study as a whole: Frequencies of public TCR beta families were cumulated, and this identified carriers of CMV plus the relevant HLA.

Each CDR3 protein gets one entry after TCRdb re-called the reads with MiXCR. There are 35,000 to 55,000 distinct CDR3 sequences in the sample; roughly 20% occur only once, and approximately 18% lies in the top ten. Material: PBMCs, sequenced either directly or after in vitro stimulation (not recorded which). This clonotype was sampled from a human donor in good health (CMV status not recorded). Some clones in this sample may be carry-over from other donors' samples.

Here the CDR3 DNA reads TGTGCCAGCTCACCCTTCGGGACCACTGAAGCTTTCTTT. Translating it yields CASSPFGTTEAFF. The gene calls are TRBV18 and TRBJ1-1; D possibly corresponds to TRBD1 (5 bases). The CDR3 is 13 residues long. The germline V gene has CDR1 KGHSH and CDR2 LQKENI. V lost 3 bases and J lost 4, with 9 bases in between. Variable domain in full (rest from reference TRBV18 and TRBJ1-1): NAGVMQNPRHLVRRRGQEARLRCSPMKGHSHVYWYRQLPEEGLKFMVYLQKENIIDESGMPKERFSAEFPKEGPSILRIQQVVRGDSAAYFCASSPFGTTEAFFGQGTRLTVV.